Listed here are 11 T cell receptor beta chains from one sample, sequenced in a study of blood T cell repertoires in COVID-19. Libraries were prepared by immunoSEQ multiplex PCR; TCRdb keeps only in-frame clonotypes and omits some of them. This sample has roughly 250,000 clones, with about 87% found just once. The source material was PBMCs or T cells enriched from blood (not recorded which). These receptors were taken from a woman aged 40-49 years with acute COVID-19.

This clone was counted only a few times. The gene calls are TRBV19 and TRBJ1-5; no definite D call. There are 15 residues in the CDR3. Germline lookup yields CDR1 LNHDA and CDR2 SQIVND (reference sequence). V dropped 3 bases and J dropped 7 bases, with 16 bases sitting between them. The CDR3 is CASSIMEGGGQPQHF. The CDR3 DNA is TGTGCCAGTAGTATCATGGAGGGAGGAGGACAGCCCCAGCATTTT.

As DNA, the CDR3 is TGTGCCAGCAGCCAAGCAGGGACAGACTACAATGAGCAGTTCTTC. Translation gives CASSQAGTDYNEQFF. The chain uses TRBV3-1 (or the pseudogene TRBV3-2) and TRBJ2-1, with 7 nucleotides matching TRBD1. This CDR3 contains 15 residues. Germline CDR1 and CDR2: LGHDT and YNNKEL (reference sequence). V was clipped by 1 base and J by 3 bases; unmatched bases: 3.

V is TRBV19 and J is TRBJ1-5; the match to TRBD1 covers 7 bases. Trimming at V came to 6 bases and at J to 1 base, leaving 12 bases not matched to a gene. From germline, CDR1 is LNHDA and CDR2 SQIVND (reference sequence). The CDR3 extends over 17 amino acids. CDR3 bases: TGTGCCAGTAGGCCCTCAGACAGGGCTAGAAGCAATCAGCCCCAGCATTTT. Residues: CASRPSDRARSNQPQHF.

V is TRBV18 and J is TRBJ1-1; D may be TRBD1 (6 bases). The length of the CDR3 is 17 residues. V shed 1 base and J shed 1 base, with 16 bases lying between them. The germline V gene has CDR1 KGHSH and CDR2 LQKENI. The CDR3 reads CASSPRNGGLENTEAFF. DNA of the CDR3: TGTGCCAGCTCACCACGTAACGGGGGGCTGGAGAACACTGAAGCTTTCTTT.

The V gene is TRBV9, the J gene TRBJ2-1, with D possibly matching TRBD2 (5 bases). Germline CDR1 SGDLS, CDR2 YYNGEE. V lost 4 bases to trimming and J lost 6 bases, with 14 bases between them. There are 14 residues in the CDR3. CDR3 bases: TGTGCCAGCAGCTGGAACTCGGGGATCAATGAGCAGTTCTTC. This translates into CASSWNSGINEQFF.

J is TRBJ2-3 and V is TRBV30, with TRBD1 as a possible D gene (7 bases). Trimming removed 3 bases at V and 3 bases at J, with 13 bases between. The length of the CDR3 is 14 residues. Per the germline V gene, CDR1 is GTSNPN and CDR2 is SVGIG (reference sequence). The DNA of the CDR3 is TGTGCCTGGAGGGAGGGGGCTGGGACAGATACGCAGTATTTT. Amino acids: CAWREGAGTDTQYF.

The V gene is TRBV9, the J gene TRBJ2-7; TRBD2 agrees at 7 bases. This CDR3 region has 15 residues. CDR1 and CDR2 from the germline V gene are SGDLS and YYNGEE. V gave up 0 bases and J gave up 2 bases; unmatched junction bases: 5. DNA for the CDR3: TGTGCCAGCAGCGTAGATCTAGCGGAGACCTACGAGCAGTACTTC. Its translation is CASSVDLAETYEQYF.

The chain joins TRBV30 to TRBJ2-1; perhaps TRBD2 as D (6 bases). CDR3 length equals 16 residues. Between the trimmed V and J ends, which lost 2 bases and 4 bases, there was a span of 18 bases. Germline V gene data show CDR1 as GTSNPN and CDR2 as SVGIG (reference sequence). DNA of the CDR3: TGTGCCTGGAGTAGGAAAAAACTAGCCCTATACAATGAGCAGTTCTTC. Amino acids: CAWSRKKLALYNEQFF. Full variable domain (outside the CDR3, taken from reference TRBV30 and TRBJ2-1): SQTIHQWPATLVQPVGSPLSLECTVEGTSNPNLYWYRQAAGRGLQLLFYSVGIGQISSEVPQNLSASRPQDRQFILSSKKLLLSDSGFYLCAWSRKKLALYNEQFFGPGTRLTVL.

This clone was seen a few times. The chain recombines TRBV29-1 with TRBJ2-1; 7 bases are shared with TRBD2. Germline V gene sequence: CDR1 SQVTM, CDR2 ANQGSEA. The CDR3 sequence is 11 residues long. J gave up 9 bases and V 7 bases, and 6 bases lay outside the gene matches. The CDR3 protein is CSGGLVVEQFF. The CDR3 bases are TGCAGCGGAGGACTAGTTGTTGAGCAGTTCTTC.

The genes are TRBV29-1 and TRBJ2-1, with 7 bases fitting TRBD2. J was trimmed by 4 bases and V by 6 bases; bases with no gene match: 9. The CDR3 runs to 14 residues. Germline loops: CDR1 SQVTM, CDR2 ANQGSEA. CDR3 in amino acids: CSVPPASGYNEQFF. CDR3 sequence (DNA): TGCAGCGTACCACCAGCTAGCGGATACAATGAGCAGTTCTTC.

V usage is TRBV2 and J usage is TRBJ1-1; no clear D. CDR1 and CDR2 (germline): SNHLY, FYNNEI. The CDR3 extends over 13 amino acids. Trimming shortened V by 6 bases and J by 4 bases, and 12 bases separated the two germline ends. The CDR3 coding sequence is TGTGCCAGCAGGATCGGAGGTAGCACTGAAGCTTTCTTT. Its translation is CASRIGGSTEAFF.